One sample yielded the 27 T cell receptor beta chains listed below, sequenced in a study of human T cells and chemical hapten exposure. Stated time point: pre-sensitization, week 0. Treatment indicated: therapeutic diphenylcyclopropenone sensitization with weekly scalp DPC. TCRdb fed the RACE reads into MiXCR, producing one record per CDR3 protein. The table has approximately 80,000 distinct CDR3 sequences, 13% to 15% seen once. The sequencing used whole blood, collected in connection with sensitization to the hapten diphenylcyclopropenone (DPC). Every receptor here comes from a woman aged 45-65 years with alopecia areata. Some clones in this sample may be carry-over from other donors' samples.

This clonotype was picked up a small number of times. This chain links TRBV5-1 with TRBJ2-1; 8 bases match TRBD2. V dropped 4 bases and J dropped 4; count of bases not matched to a gene: 7. Germline V CDR1 and CDR2: SGHRS, YFSETQ. This CDR3 spans 15 amino acids. The CDR3 bases are TGCGCCAGCAGCGAGTCTAGCGGGCCTTACAATGAGCAGTTCTTC. As protein: CASSESSGPYNEQFF.

The sample holds many counts of this clonotype. V usage is TRBV20-1 and J usage is TRBJ1-1, with TRBD1 matching 8 bases. The V gene's germline CDR1 is DFQATT and CDR2 SNEGSKA (reference sequence). Unmatched junction bases numbered 3, after V lost 5 bases and J lost 1 base. The CDR3 is made up of 13 amino acids. The CDR3 is CSALQGANTEAFF. The CDR3 nucleotides are TGCAGTGCTCTGCAGGGGGCGAACACTGAAGCTTTCTTT.

The chain links TRBV7-9 to TRBJ2-1; TRBD1 agrees at 9 bases. Germline lookup yields CDR1 SEHNR and CDR2 FQNEAQ (reference sequence). Trimming at V came to 5 bases and at J to 4 bases, leaving 3 bases not matched to a gene. This CDR3 region has 14 residues. The CDR3 is CASSRDRVYNEQFF. CDR3 bases: TGTGCCAGCAGCCGGGACAGGGTATACAATGAGCAGTTCTTC. Together with reference TRBV7-9 and TRBJ2-1, the CDR3 gives the full variable domain: DTGVSQNPRHKITKRGQNVTFRCDPISEHNRLYWYRQTLGQGPEFLTYFQNEAQLEKSRLLSDRFSAERPKGSFSTLEIQRTEQGDSAMYLCASSRDRVYNEQFFGPGTRLTVL.

This clonotype was seen repeatedly, ten times or more. The chain is built from TRBV2 and TRBJ1-4, with D unresolved. Per germline, CDR1 SNHLY and CDR2 FYNNEI. The CDR3 is 12 amino acids. V lost 3 bases and J 8 bases, leaving 7 bases between the germline ends. CDR3 bases: TGTGCCAGCAGTGACCCCGCAGAAAAACTGTTTTTT. Protein product: CASSDPAEKLFF.

The chain joins TRBV2 to TRBJ2-1, with a weak D call TRBD2 (6 bases). The CDR3 has 14 residues. The germline V gene has CDR1 SNHLY and CDR2 FYNNEI. V lost 5 bases to trimming and J lost 9 bases, with 17 bases between them. This CDR3 is CASSRRERVSEQFF. The CDR3 region has the DNA TGTGCCAGCAGTAGGAGGGAGCGTGTGAGTGAGCAGTTCTTC.

Only a few counts were recorded for this clonotype. The chain is built from TRBV19 and TRBJ1-5; 8 bases match TRBD1. This CDR3 has 15 amino acids. V lost 7 bases to trimming and J lost 2 bases; unmatched junction nucleotides: 7. CDR1 and CDR2 (germline): LNHDA, SQIVND (reference sequence). The CDR3 nucleotides read TGTGCCAGTACCGCCCTGGGACAGGGCAATCAGCCCCAGCATTTT. Residues: CASTALGQGNQPQHF.

The chain is built from TRBV20-1 and TRBJ2-7, with 11 bases that match TRBD2. The CDR3 is 17 residues long. Germline V CDR1 and CDR2: DFQATT, SNEGSKA (reference sequence). The J segment lost 3 bases and the V segment lost 2 bases, leaving 12 bases of the junction unmatched. CDR3 nucleotides: TGCAGTGCTAGAAGACCTTTTAGCGGGAGGGCCGACTACGAGCAGTACTTC. It specifies CSARRPFSGRADYEQYF.

The sample holds a few counts of this clonotype. V is TRBV28 and J is TRBJ1-6, with D perhaps TRBD1 (5 bases). Germline V lookup: CDR1 MDHEN, CDR2 SYDVKM. The CDR3 has 14 residues. V lost 7 bases to trimming and J lost 7 bases, with 14 bases between them. This CDR3 is CASTSGAQNSPLHF. The CDR3 DNA reads as TGTGCCAGCACCTCCGGGGCGCAGAATTCACCCCTCCACTTT.

The sample holds a few counts of this clonotype. This chain links TRBV4-2 with TRBJ2-7; D possibly corresponds to TRBD1 (6 bases). Trimming pared 1 base from V and 1 base from J, leaving 11 bases between. In germline, CDR1 is LGHNA, CDR2 YNFKEQ. The CDR3 covers 15 residues. The DNA of the CDR3 is TGTGCCAGCAGCCAAGTGTTGGGACAATCCTACGAGCAGTACTTC. It yields the protein CASSQVLGQSYEQYF.

The chain joins TRBV15 to TRBJ1-3, with D tentatively TRBD1 (6 bases). V lost 6 bases, J lost 0 bases, and 12 bases lay in between. The CDR3 covers 15 residues. The germline CDR1 and CDR2 sequences are LNHNV and YYDKDF (reference sequence). The CDR3 DNA reads TGTGCCACCAGAGGGGGTACACTCTCTGGAAACACCATATATTTT. Translating it yields CATRGGTLSGNTIYF.

There are many counts of this clonotype. The chain joins TRBV29-1 to TRBJ1-1; D call uncertain. This CDR3 contains 12 residues. With 5 bases removed from V and 3 bases from J, the gap between germline ends came to 10 bases. Germline values: CDR1 SQVTM, CDR2 ANQGSEA. The CDR3 spells CSVCQLDTEAFF. The CDR3 DNA reads as TGCAGCGTTTGTCAGTTGGACACTGAAGCTTTCTTT.

This clonotype was observed a handful of times. V gene TRBV6-6 combines with J gene TRBJ1-5, with 8 bases fitting TRBD1. Germline CDR1 is MNHNY and CDR2 is SVGAGI (reference sequence). V lost 6 bases and J lost 1; bases outside the gene matches: 5. This CDR3 contains 15 residues. CDR3: CASSEGQASNQPQHF. CDR3 sequence (DNA): TGTGCCAGCAGCGAGGGACAGGCAAGCAATCAGCCCCAGCATTTT.

In its sample, this clonotype was seen a few times. This chain uses TRBV4-3 with TRBJ2-1, with unresolved D. This CDR3 is 15 amino acids long. Germline V lookup: CDR1 LGHNA, CDR2 YSLEER. Trimming shortened V by 4 bases and J by 4 bases, and 14 bases separated the two germline ends. The CDR3 protein is CASSPVLRNYNEQFF. The CDR3 coding sequence is TGCGCCAGCAGCCCAGTTTTAAGAAATTACAATGAGCAGTTCTTC.

V usage is TRBV6-5 and J usage is TRBJ1-5, with 9 bases identical to TRBD1. This CDR3 has 16 amino acids. Per germline, CDR1 MNHEY and CDR2 SVGAGI. V shed 5 bases and J 1 base; nucleotides not matched to a gene: 6. The CDR3 spells CASSPRTGVSNQPQHF. The CDR3 DNA is TGTGCCAGCAGTCCGCGGACAGGGGTGAGCAATCAGCCCCAGCATTTT.

This chain connects TRBV18 to TRBJ2-7; the D is unclear. CDR3 length equals 16 residues. Trimming pared 6 bases from V and 2 bases from J, leaving 20 bases between. Germline CDR1 KGHSH, CDR2 LQKENI. The CDR3 loop reads CASSPTNPYLAYEQYF. The CDR3 nucleotides are TGTGCCAGCTCTCCGACCAATCCCTACCTTGCCTACGAGCAGTACTTC.

This clonotype has more than one count but fewer than ten. The V call is TRBV12-2, the J call TRBJ2-7. TRBV12-2 is classified as a pseudogene. The CDR3 is 14 amino acids. The CDR3 DNA is TGTGCAAGTCGCTTAGCGTGGCAGACCTACGAGCAGTACTTC. It encodes CASRLAWQTYEQYF.

This clonotype has more than one count but fewer than ten. The chain is built from TRBV20-1 and TRBJ2-7; 7 bases are a match to TRBD1. V was pared by 4 bases and J by 2 bases, with 5 bases of the junction left unmatched. Germline CDR1 DFQATT, CDR2 SNEGSKA (reference sequence). This CDR3 comprises 13 residues. The DNA of the CDR3 is TGCAGTGCTACCAGGGACAGCCCCTACGAGCAGTACTTC. Translating gives CSATRDSPYEQYF.

This clonotype has ten or more counts. The chain recombines TRBV29-1 with TRBJ2-5, with 12 bases that match TRBD2. The CDR3 length is 16 residues. V lost 3 bases, J lost 5 bases, and 10 bases stayed unmatched. CDR1 SQVTM and CDR2 ANQGSEA come from the germline V gene. The CDR3 DNA reads TGCAGCGTTGAGGGACTAGCGGGCCCCCGTCCGGAGACCCAGTACTTC. Its protein product is CSVEGLAGPRPETQYF.

The chain is built from TRBV11-2 and TRBJ2-5; perhaps TRBD1 as D (6 bases). Germline V lookup: CDR1 SGHAT, CDR2 FQNNGV. The CDR3 length is 13 residues. Trimming removed 5 bases at V and 4 bases at J, with 11 bases between. Here the CDR3 reads CASSPGARETQYF. CDR3 nucleotide sequence: TGTGCCAGCAGCCCAGGGGCGCGAGAGACCCAGTACTTC.

The rearrangement uses TRBV5-5 and TRBJ2-2; unclear D gene. The CDR3 runs 13 residues. The germline gives CDR1 SGHKS, CDR2 YYEKEE (reference sequence). V gave up 1 base and J gave up 6 bases, with 7 bases separating them. The CDR3 loop is CASSLRVAGELFF. The CDR3 DNA reads TGTGCCAGCAGCTTGCGGGTAGCCGGGGAGCTGTTTTTT.

This clonotype came up a few times. The rearrangement links TRBV7-2 to TRBJ2-5, with a possible D match to TRBD2 (5 bases). Trimming took off 3 bases at V and 10 bases at J, with 12 bases between the two ends. This CDR3 comprises 12 residues. The germline CDR1 and CDR2 sequences are SGHTA and FQGNSA. The CDR3 bases are TGTGCCAGCAGCTTCGCCCGGGAAAACCAGTACTTC. This codes for CASSFARENQYF.

There are a few counts of this clonotype. The chain joins TRBV29-1 to TRBJ2-5; 7 nucleotides match TRBD1. The CDR3 consists of 13 residues. Germline CDR1 SQVTM, CDR2 ANQGSEA. The junction had 9 bases not matched to a gene; V was cut back by 6 bases and J by 5 bases. CDR3 coding DNA: TGCAGCGTATCGACCCAGGGGGAGGAGACCCAGTACTTC. Its translation: CSVSTQGEETQYF.

The sample holds many counts of this clonotype. The rearrangement joins TRBV27 to TRBJ2-2; no firm D call. V lost 7 bases and J lost 3, with 3 bases in between. The CDR3 is made up of 11 amino acids. Germline lookup yields CDR1 MNHEY and CDR2 SMNVEV (reference sequence). The CDR3 DNA reads as TGTGCCAGCACTGACACCGGGGAGCTGTTTTTT. Protein: CASTDTGELFF.

This clonotype was recorded a few times. The V and J genes are TRBV7-9 and TRBJ1-1; unclear D gene. This CDR3 region has 12 residues. Trimming cost V 3 bases and J 3 bases, with 5 bases left between them. CDR1 SEHNR and CDR2 FQNEAQ come from the germline V gene (reference sequence). The chain's CDR3 is CASSFGDTEAFF. DNA for the CDR3: TGTGCCAGCAGCTTTGGGGACACTGAAGCTTTCTTT.

This clonotype showed up many times. The chain joins TRBV12-3 or TRBV12-4 to TRBJ1-1, with D unclear. V was cut by 3 bases and J by 0 bases, with 14 bases left in between. The CDR3 spans 16 residues. The DNA of the CDR3 is TGTGCCAGCAGTTTGCCCTCGAGAGGAATGAACACTGAAGCTTTCTTT. Translation: CASSLPSRGMNTEAFF.

The chain is built from TRBV20-1 and TRBJ2-3, with TRBD2 matching 7 bases. The V gene's germline CDR1 is DFQATT and CDR2 SNEGSKA (reference sequence). The V gene end was trimmed by 5 bases and the J gene end by 6 bases; junction bases not matched to a gene: 14. The CDR3 is 15 residues long. CDR3 sequence: CSASLLSGIRDTQYF. In DNA form, the CDR3 reads TGCAGTGCTTCACTCCTCAGCGGGATACGGGATACGCAGTATTTT.

The chain links TRBV7-9 to TRBJ2-1, with 8 nucleotides matching TRBD2. The CDR3 totals 15 residues. The V gene end was trimmed by 5 bases and the J gene end by 2 bases; junction bases not matched to a gene: 5. Looked up from germline, CDR1 is SEHNR and CDR2 is FQNEAQ (reference sequence). The CDR3 bases are TGTGCCAGCAGCCCGAGCGGGAGTACCTACAATGAGCAGTTCTTC. Its translation: CASSPSGSTYNEQFF.